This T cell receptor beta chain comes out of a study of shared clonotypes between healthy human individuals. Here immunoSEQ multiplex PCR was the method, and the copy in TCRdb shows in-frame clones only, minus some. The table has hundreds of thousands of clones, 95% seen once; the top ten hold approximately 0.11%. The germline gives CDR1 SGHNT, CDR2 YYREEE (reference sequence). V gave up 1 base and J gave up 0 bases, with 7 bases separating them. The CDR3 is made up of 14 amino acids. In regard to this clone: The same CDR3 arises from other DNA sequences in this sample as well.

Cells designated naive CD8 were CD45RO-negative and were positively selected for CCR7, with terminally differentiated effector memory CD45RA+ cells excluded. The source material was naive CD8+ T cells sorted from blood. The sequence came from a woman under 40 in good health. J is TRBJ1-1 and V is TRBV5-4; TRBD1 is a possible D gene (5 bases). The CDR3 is CASSLLGVNTEAFF. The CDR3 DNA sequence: TGTGCCAGCAGCTTGTTAGGGGTGAACACTGAAGCTTTCTTT. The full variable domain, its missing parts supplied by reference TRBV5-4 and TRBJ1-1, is ETGVTQSPTHLIKTRGQQVTLRCSSQSGHNTVSWYQQALGQGPQFIFQYYREEENGRGNFPPRFSGLQFPNYSSELNVNALELDDSALYLCASSLLGVNTEAFFGQGTRLTVV.